This T cell receptor beta chain was profiled in a study of T-cell memory formation after mild COVID-19. Each CDR3 protein gets one entry after TCRdb re-called the 5' RACE reads with MiXCR. The table lists 400,000 to 550,000 distinct CDR3 sequences, roughly 25% of them singletons. Worth noting for this clonotype: Its cognate antigen is unknown.

Study conclusions and caveats: That cross-reactive memory joined was suggested by some responding clones appearing in pre-infection memory.

Specimen: PBMCs or a T cell subset sorted from them (not recorded which). This clonotype originated in an adult woman who had mild COVID-19 (a few samples of this study predate the infection). Cell type and time point are not known.

CDR3 protein: CASSPHPGTGVSPLHF. The CDR3 DNA follows: TGTGCCAGCAGCCCACATCCCGGGACAGGGGTCTCACCCCTCCACTTT. The chain combines TRBV3-1 with TRBJ1-6; the match to TRBD1 covers 10 bases. J gave up 10 bases and V 4 bases, and 10 bases lay outside the gene matches. The germline CDR1 and CDR2 sequences are LGHDT and YNNKEL (reference sequence). The CDR3 is 16 residues long.